The sequence of this T cell receptor beta chain was determined in a study of spatial heterogeneity in lung cancer. Germline assignment: CDR1 SGHRS and CDR2 YFSETQ. This CDR3 is built from 13 residues. V trimming: 3 bases; J trimming: 5 bases; junction bases outside the gene matches: 3. Time point here: sample taken at primary tumor resection. From tumor, nontumor lung or frozen PBMC, whole RNA was taken unsorted for sequencing. TCRdb re-analysed the 5' RACE reads in MiXCR, keeping a single row per CDR3 protein. The sample shows roughly 39,000 distinct CDR3 sequences, about 6.7% of them seen only once.

The genes are TRBV5-1 and TRBJ1-1; 8 positions agree with TRBD1. The receptor comes from a female donor with early-stage non-small cell lung cancer. This material consisted of PBMCs, taken at surgery. In DNA, the CDR3 is TGCGCCAGCAGCTACAGGGGGGAGACTGAAGCTTTCTTT. It codes for CASSYRGETEAFF.